This T cell receptor beta chain was documented in a study of cytomegalovirus exposure and HLA in healthy donors. Study-wide results and limits: Accurate prediction of most subjects' HLA-A and HLA-B alleles from TCR beta sequences was reported.

To note about this clone: Its matching antigen is unknown.

Per germline, CDR1 SGHTA and CDR2 FQGTGA. V shed 4 bases and J shed 5 bases, with 8 bases lying between them. This CDR3 contains 13 residues. 13 Jbeta primers and 60 Vbeta primers were used for the PCR. Profiling relied on immunoSEQ multiplex PCR, and the TCRdb table lists in-frame clones only, not all of them. The sample data list 45,000 or so clones. The chain employs TRBV7-3 and TRBJ2-2; D unresolved. This TCR came from a male donor in good health and CMV-seronegative. Sequenced sample: PBMCs. The CDR3 DNA reads as TGTGCCAGCAGCTCCCACACGACCGGGGAGCTGTTTTTT. This translates into CASSSHTTGELFF.